These 25 T cell receptor beta chains were sequenced from one sample in a study of PD-1 blockade in classical Hodgkin lymphoma. In every patient, relapse followed autologous stem cell transplantation, while exposure to brentuximab vedotin differed. TCRdb's copy holds only in-frame clones and misses some; the assay was immunoSEQ multiplex PCR. The profile shows about 63,000 clones, approximately 90% of them singletons. Sequences were derived from peripheral blood mononuclear cells (PBMCs), sampled before the second cycle of nivolumab. The source of these receptors is a human donor with classical Hodgkin lymphoma.

This chain's CDR3 is CASSQVRSSTEKLFF. Here the CDR3 DNA reads TGTGCCAGCAGCCAAGTTCGTAGTTCCACCGAAAAACTGTTTTTT. The chain employs TRBV14 and TRBJ1-4; D uncertain. CDR1 and CDR2 from the germline V gene are SGHDN and FVKESK. Trimming took 1 base from V and 8 from J, leaving 14 bases between them. This CDR3 has 15 amino acids.

V gene TRBV6-1 combines with J gene TRBJ1-5; D remains ambiguous. V lost 3 bases, J lost 4 bases, and 13 bases lay in between. Germline values: CDR1 MNHNS, CDR2 SASEGT. The length of the CDR3 is 15 residues. The CDR3 sequence: CASSETAGPNQPQHF. The CDR3 coding sequence is TGTGCCAGCAGTGAGACCGCAGGTCCTAATCAGCCCCAGCATTTT.

The chain employs TRBV7-8 and TRBJ1-6; D unresolved. V shed 2 bases and J shed 13 bases, with 15 bases lying between them. CDR1 and CDR2 from the germline V gene are SGHVS and FQNEAQ. CDR3 length equals 14 residues. CDR3 sequence (DNA): TGTGCCAGCAGCTTAAGGGCCCAGGAAAGTCCCCTCCACTTT. Protein: CASSLRAQESPLHF.

The rearrangement uses TRBV7-9 and TRBJ1-2; 8 bases align to TRBD1. V was clipped by 5 bases and J by 8 bases; unmatched bases: 4. The CDR3 length is 12 residues. Germline CDR1 SEHNR, CDR2 FQNEAQ (reference sequence). The CDR3 region has the DNA TGTGCCAGCAGCCCCGGACAGGGAGGCTACACCTTC. It encodes CASSPGQGGYTF. Looking up the rest from reference TRBV7-9 and TRBJ1-2 gives the full variable domain: DTGVSQNPRHKITKRGQNVTFRCDPISEHNRLYWYRQTLGQGPEFLTYFQNEAQLEKSRLLSDRFSAERPKGSFSTLEIQRTEQGDSAMYLCASSPGQGGYTFGSGTRLTVV.

V usage is TRBV11-3 and J usage is TRBJ1-4, with D perhaps matching TRBD1 (5 bases). The germline V and J ends were trimmed by 5 bases and 2 bases, with 12 bases remaining between them. CDR1 is SGHNT, CDR2 YENEEA, per germline. The CDR3 sequence is 15 residues long. The DNA of the CDR3 is TGTGCCAGCAGCACCCTGGGGGGGACTAATGAAAAACTGTTTTTT. Amino acids: CASSTLGGTNEKLFF. The full variable domain, its missing parts supplied by reference TRBV11-3 and TRBJ1-4, is EAGVVQSPRYKIIEKKQPVAFWCNPISGHNTLYWYLQNLGQGPELLIRYENEEAVDDSQLPKDRFSAERLKGVDSTLKIQPAELGDSAVYLCASSTLGGTNEKLFFGSGTQLSVL.

V gene TRBV28 combines with J gene TRBJ2-7; 10 bases agree with TRBD2. V gave up 4 bases and J gave up 2 bases; unmatched junction bases: 5. This CDR3 has 15 amino acids. CDR1 and CDR2 (germline): MDHEN, SYDVKM. CDR3 sequence reads: CASSSAGGDTYEQYF. The CDR3 DNA is TGTGCCAGCAGTTCAGCGGGGGGGGATACCTACGAGCAGTACTTC.

The rearrangement uses TRBV5-1 and TRBJ1-2; D is unresolved. The CDR3 sequence is 14 residues long. CDR1 SGHRS and CDR2 YFSETQ come from the germline V gene. V lost 3 bases, J lost 0 bases, and 9 bases lay in between. CDR3 coding DNA: TGCGCCAGCAGCTATTCGAAGGCTAACTATGGCTACACCTTC. It is translated as CASSYSKANYGYTF.

V is TRBV4-1 and J is TRBJ2-7; 10 bases align to TRBD1. Germline V gene sequence: CDR1 MGHRA, CDR2 YSYEKL. Trimming at V came to 1 base and at J to 3 bases, leaving 3 bases not matched to a gene. The CDR3 has 15 residues. This chain's CDR3 is CASSQGGQGVYEQYF. CDR3 coding DNA: TGCGCCAGCAGCCAAGGAGGACAGGGGGTCTACGAGCAGTACTTC.

This chain joins TRBV4-2 and TRBJ1-6; 7 bases match TRBD1. This CDR3 has 14 residues. The V and J ends lost 4 bases and 5 bases, in that order; junction bases with no gene match: 2. Germline V gene lookup returns CDR1 LGHNA and CDR2 YNFKEQ. The chain's CDR3 is CASSPGTDNSPLHF. In DNA form, the CDR3 reads TGTGCCAGCAGCCCGGGGACAGATAATTCACCCCTCCACTTT.

The chain is built from TRBV30 and TRBJ2-1, with 10 nucleotides matching TRBD1. CDR3 length: 14 residues. Germline V gene sequence: CDR1 GTSNPN, CDR2 SVGIG (reference sequence). Trimming removed 2 bases from V and 8 bases from J; junction bases left unmatched: 6. CDR3 region: CAWSRTGGIDEQFF. Here the CDR3 DNA reads TGTGCCTGGAGTCGGACAGGGGGAATCGATGAGCAGTTCTTC.

This chain links TRBV28 with TRBJ1-5; unclear D gene. Germline assignment: CDR1 MDHEN and CDR2 SYDVKM. This CDR3 is built from 21 residues. V dropped 2 bases and J dropped 2 bases, with 28 bases sitting between them. CDR3 in amino acids: CASSLRSKRSALLMGNQPQHF. Here the CDR3 DNA reads TGTGCCAGCAGTTTAAGAAGTAAGAGGTCGGCCCTTTTGATGGGCAATCAGCCCCAGCATTTT.

The chain joins TRBV9 to TRBJ1-2, with TRBD1 identical over 7 bases. CDR3 size: 14 residues. The ends lost 0 bases at V and 4 bases at J; junction bases unmatched: 3. CDR1 is SGDLS and CDR2 is YYNGEE in the germline V gene. CDR3 region: CASSVAGQPYGYTF. The CDR3 DNA sequence: TGTGCCAGCAGCGTAGCGGGACAGCCCTATGGCTACACCTTC.

The chain couples TRBV5-1 to TRBJ2-3, with D hard to call. Germline CDR1 is SGHRS and CDR2 is YFSETQ. The V and J ends lost 0 bases and 3 bases respectively, with 8 bases between them. The CDR3 runs to 14 residues. CDR3: CASSLGLSTDTQYF. The CDR3, as DNA: TGCGCCAGCAGCTTGGGCCTCTCGACAGATACGCAGTATTTT.

This sequence joins TRBV5-1 and TRBJ1-1; possible D gene TRBD1, 6 bases. Germline V gives CDR1 SGHRS, CDR2 YFSETQ. The V and J ends lost 0 bases and 1 base respectively, with 16 bases between them. The CDR3 spans 17 residues. CDR3 amino acids: CASSLVGRGSGNTEAFF. The CDR3 DNA reads as TGCGCCAGCAGCTTGGTGGGCAGGGGCAGCGGGAACACTGAAGCTTTCTTT.

The chain links TRBV5-6 to TRBJ2-1; TRBD1 matches at 7 bases. Looked up from germline, CDR1 is SGHDT and CDR2 is YYEEEE. V gave up 0 bases and J gave up 5 bases; unmatched junction bases: 5. The CDR3 sequence is 15 residues long. CDR3 in amino acids: CASSLGQGFHNEQFF. In DNA, the CDR3 is TGTGCCAGCAGCTTGGGACAGGGTTTCCACAATGAGCAGTTCTTC.

The DNA of the CDR3 is TGCAGCGTTGATGTTACAGGGATATTGAATGAGCAGTTCTTC. Protein sequence: CSVDVTGILNEQFF. This chain joins TRBV29-1 and TRBJ2-1, with D possibly matching TRBD1 (6 bases). The V and J ends lost 3 bases and 7 bases respectively, with 16 bases between them. Germline loops: CDR1 SQVTM, CDR2 ANQGSEA. The CDR3 has 14 residues.

This clone appeared once. Other nucleotide sequences from this sample produce the same CDR3. This chain uses TRBV5-1 with TRBJ1-5, with 8 bases identical to TRBD1. The CDR3 sequence is 15 residues long. Unmatched junction bases numbered 6, after V lost 0 bases and J lost 7 bases. From germline, CDR1 is SGHRS and CDR2 YFSETQ. The DNA of the CDR3 is TGCGCCAGCAGCTTGGAAGGACAGGGCGGGCAGCCCCAGCATTTT. Its protein product is CASSLEGQGGQPQHF.

The chain uses TRBV10-1 and TRBJ2-2; no clear D gene. V lost 8 bases, J lost 1 base, and 8 bases lay in between. CDR1 and CDR2 (germline): WNHNN, SYGVQD (reference sequence). The CDR3 is 13 residues long. The CDR3 DNA reads TGCGCCAGCTCGGACGGGAACACCGGGGAGCTGTTTTTT. This codes for CASSDGNTGELFF.

The chain recombines TRBV2 with TRBJ1-6, with D maybe TRBD1 (6 bases). The V gene's germline CDR1 is SNHLY and CDR2 FYNNEI. This CDR3 is built from 15 residues. V shed 6 bases and J shed 9 bases, with 18 bases lying between them. The CDR3 DNA reads as TGTGCCAGCAGCAAGCTCGGGGCCAGGGGTTCACCCCTCCACTTT. Its protein product is CASSKLGARGSPLHF.

The chain uses TRBV6-1 and TRBJ2-7; tentatively, D is TRBD2 (6 bases). CDR1 and CDR2 from the germline V gene are MNHNS and SASEGT. V lost 6 bases, J lost 5 bases, and 17 bases lay in between. The CDR3 loop spans 14 amino acids. Here the CDR3 DNA reads TGTGCCAGCAGCGGAGGGACTGGGAGGAACGAGCAGTACTTC. Its protein product is CASSGGTGRNEQYF.

The V call is TRBV5-1, the J call TRBJ1-4, with D perhaps matching TRBD1 (5 bases). The CDR3 totals 15 residues. Germline V gene data show CDR1 as SGHRS and CDR2 as YFSETQ. Trimming cost V 2 bases and J 7 bases, with 15 bases left between them. The CDR3 DNA is TGCGCCAGCAGCTTTAATGGCAGGGAAGCTGAAAAACTGTTTTTT. This sequence encodes CASSFNGREAEKLFF.

J is TRBJ1-3 and V is TRBV5-1; D is perhaps TRBD1 (5 bases). Trimming cost V 1 base and J 1 base, with 12 bases left between them. From germline, CDR1 is SGHRS and CDR2 YFSETQ. The CDR3 runs to 16 residues. The CDR3 sequence: CASSLQGLSSGNTIYF. CDR3 sequence (DNA): TGCGCCAGCAGCTTGCAGGGCTTAAGTTCTGGAAACACCATATATTTT. Filled out from reference TRBV5-1 and TRBJ1-3, the complete variable domain reads KAGVTQTPRYLIKTRGQQVTLSCSPISGHRSVSWYQQTPGQGLQFLFEYFSETQRNKGNFPGRFSGRQFSNSRSEMNVSTLELGDSALYLCASSLQGLSSGNTIYFGEGSWLTVV.

The V and J genes are TRBV6-6 and TRBJ1-1, with TRBD1 as a possible D gene (6 bases). V gave up 7 bases and J gave up 5 bases, with 14 bases separating them. This CDR3 has 13 amino acids. Germline CDR1 MNHNY, CDR2 SVGAGI (reference sequence). CDR3 protein: CASTPTGGTEAFF. CDR3 DNA: TGTGCCAGCACTCCGACAGGAGGAACTGAAGCTTTCTTT.

The V call is TRBV11-3, the J call TRBJ2-3; D gene unclear. Deletions cut 4 bases from V and 6 bases from J, with 8 bases between. CDR1 SGHNT and CDR2 YENEEA come from the germline V gene. CDR3 size: 12 residues. CDR3 DNA sequence: TGTGCCAGCAGCTATAGGGCGGATACGCAGTATTTT. Translated: CASSYRADTQYF.

This clone appeared a few times. The chain has TRBV5-6 and TRBJ2-7, with TRBD1 identical over 9 bases. After removal of 4 bases from V and 3 bases from J, the junction contained 8 bases not matched to a gene. The CDR3 consists of 15 residues. In germline, CDR1 is SGHDT, CDR2 YYEEEE. The CDR3 DNA is TGTGCCAGCAGCGGAGGTCGGACAGGGGTCTACGAGCAGTACTTC. It specifies CASSGGRTGVYEQYF.